This TCR beta chain was recovered during a study of blood T cell repertoires in COVID-19. V was cut by 4 bases and J by 2 bases, with 18 bases left in between. This CDR3 comprises 16 residues. The germline V gene has CDR1 MDHEN and CDR2 SYDVKM. The table came from immunoSEQ multiplex PCR; TCRdb's copy has only in-frame clones and leaves some out. In the table there are over 200,000 clones, 75% to 90% of which are singletons. The genes are TRBV28 and TRBJ2-7; TRBD1 is a possible D gene (6 bases). Sequenced sample: peripheral blood. This clonotype originated in a man aged 30-40 years with COVID-19, enrolled during active disease. CDR3 region: CASSSQGGGFTYEQYF. CDR3 bases: TGTGCCAGCAGTTCACAGGGTGGGGGATTTACCTACGAGCAGTACTTC.